This T cell receptor beta chain originates from a study of identical twins. Whole-study findings and limits: Conclusions relied on cross-sectional statistical analysis, not following the same donors. The more abundant beta clonotypes in cord blood had fewer insertions, and memory repertoires did not show this.

The CDR3 totals 14 residues. In germline, CDR1 is MNHEY, CDR2 SMNVEV (reference sequence). V was clipped by 3 bases and J by 0 bases, with 7 bases between them. TCRdb passed the 5' RACE reads through MiXCR, listing each CDR3 protein once. In the table there are around 290,000 distinct CDR3 sequences, 8.5% to 9.5% of which are singletons. Details on this clonotype: What it binds is not known.

The sample also formed part of further work on yellow fever vaccine responses in identical twins.

The receptor's source is a woman between 18 and 30 years old in good health. The chain carries TRBV27 and TRBJ2-3; D not certain. Material for sequencing was CD8+ T cells sorted from blood. The CDR3 spells CASSLSSSTDTQYF. CDR3 nucleotide sequence: TGTGCCAGCAGTTTGAGTTCTAGCACAGATACGCAGTATTTT.